The 11 T cell receptor beta chains in this list originate from one sample, sequenced in a study of CD8 T cells in Susac syndrome. Random hexamers were used to reverse transcribe the RNA input (about 0.5 to 1 ug). TCRdb passed the immunoSEQ multiplex PCR reads through MiXCR, listing each CDR3 protein once. Of about 300,000 distinct CDR3 sequences detected, roughly 90% appear once; the ten largest clones hold approximately 0.2%. Sequencing used CD8+ T cells from PBMCs. All receptors come from a human donor with multiple sclerosis.

This clonotype was seen once. The chain links TRBV20-1 to TRBJ1-3; a weak D match, TRBD1 (5 bases). CDR3 size: 14 residues. Germline values: CDR1 DFQATT, CDR2 SNEGSKA (reference sequence). With 4 bases removed from V and 2 bases from J, the gap between germline ends came to 12 bases. The CDR3 nucleotides read TGCAGTGCTACGGCATGGGGGGCTGGAAACACCATATATTTT. Its protein product is CSATAWGAGNTIYF.

The V call is TRBV30, the J call TRBJ1-5; D call uncertain. The V end was cut by 3 bases, the J end by 0 bases, with 9 bases between. The CDR3 is 14 amino acids. Germline V gene data show CDR1 as GTSNPN and CDR2 as SVGIG (reference sequence). The CDR3 reads CAWSETSSNQPQHF. CDR3 DNA sequence: TGTGCCTGGAGCGAGACAAGTAGCAATCAGCCCCAGCATTTT.

The chain is built from TRBV4-1 and TRBJ2-5; the match to TRBD2 covers 9 bases. From germline, CDR1 is MGHRA and CDR2 YSYEKL. This CDR3 has 15 residues. J was trimmed by 2 bases and V by 2 bases; bases with no gene match: 3. CDR3: CASSQSGGIQETQYF. The CDR3 bases are TGCGCCAGCAGCCAAAGCGGGGGGATACAAGAGACCCAGTACTTC.

The V and J genes are TRBV19 and TRBJ2-3; 12 bases agree with TRBD2. From germline, CDR1 is LNHDA and CDR2 SQIVND (reference sequence). The CDR3 has 15 amino acids. V shed 7 bases and J 2 bases; nucleotides not matched to a gene: 4. The CDR3 coding sequence is TGTGCCAGTACCACTAGCGGGGGGATCACAGATACGCAGTATTTT. It specifies CASTTSGGITDTQYF.

The chain recombines TRBV4-1 with TRBJ1-2; D is unresolved. The V and J ends lost 5 bases and 6 bases respectively, with 16 bases between them. Germline V gene data show CDR1 as MGHRA and CDR2 as YSYEKL. The CDR3 sequence is 14 residues long. For the CDR3, the DNA is TGCGCCAGCAGCTTATCTGGGCCGGGAAATGGCTACACCTTC. This gives the protein CASSLSGPGNGYTF.

This sequence joins TRBV19 and TRBJ1-1; D call uncertain. Trimming stripped 6 bases from V and 2 bases from J, with 22 bases between. CDR3 length: 17 residues. Germline CDR1 and CDR2: LNHDA and SQIVND (reference sequence). CDR3 in amino acids: CASSSPGKPAGNTEAFF. In DNA form, the CDR3 reads TGTGCCAGTAGCTCCCCGGGGAAACCCGCAGGTAACACTGAAGCTTTCTTT.

The CDR3 is CASSPVQGISYEQYF. The CDR3 DNA follows: TGTGCCAGCAGCCCGGTACAGGGGATCTCCTACGAGCAGTACTTC. This chain links TRBV7-9 with TRBJ2-7; TRBD1 agrees at 7 bases. The V gene end was trimmed by 5 bases and the J gene end by 0 bases; junction bases not matched to a gene: 7. There are 15 residues in the CDR3. The germline CDR1 and CDR2 sequences are SEHNR and FQNEAQ (reference sequence).

The chain combines TRBV20-1 with TRBJ1-4, with a possible D match to TRBD1 (5 bases). V was pared by 5 bases and J by 8 bases, with 18 bases between. Germline V CDR1 and CDR2: DFQATT, SNEGSKA (reference sequence). The CDR3 totals 14 residues. CDR3 amino acids: CSAGTGANWEKLFF. Written as DNA, the CDR3 is TGCAGTGCTGGAACAGGAGCAAATTGGGAAAAACTGTTTTTT.

The chain employs TRBV6-5 and TRBJ2-2, with D possibly called TRBD1 or TRBD2 (6 bases each). Germline assignment: CDR1 MNHEY and CDR2 SVGAGI. This CDR3 has 14 residues. Between the trimmed V and J ends, which lost 5 bases and 6 bases, there was a span of 13 bases. CDR3 amino acids: CASSATGGAGELFF. CDR3 sequence (DNA): TGTGCCAGCAGTGCGACCGGGGGCGCCGGGGAGCTGTTTTTT.

This chain connects TRBV4-1 to TRBJ2-7; the D is unclear. Germline values: CDR1 MGHRA, CDR2 YSYEKL. With 1 base removed from V and 6 bases from J, the gap between germline ends came to 7 bases. The CDR3 runs to 12 residues. The CDR3 region has the DNA TGCGCCAGCAGCCAAGGCTCTAGCGAGCAGTACTTC. This translates into CASSQGSSEQYF.

This chain connects TRBV30 to TRBJ2-2; D tentatively reads TRBD1 or TRBD2 (5 bases each). Germline assignment: CDR1 GTSNPN and CDR2 SVGIG (reference sequence). The CDR3 loop spans 15 amino acids. V lost 1 base and J lost 0, with 9 bases in between. CDR3 sequence reads: CAWSGTGPNTGELFF. The CDR3 DNA reads TGTGCCTGGAGTGGTACGGGACCGAACACCGGGGAGCTGTTTTTT.